A single sample is the source of the 10 T cell receptor beta chains below, sequenced in a study of cytomegalovirus exposure and HLA in healthy donors. Vbeta (60) and Jbeta (13) primers were used in the PCR. Assay: immunoSEQ multiplex PCR; the TCRdb copy retains only in-frame clones and omits some. Seen here are 110,000 to 150,000 clones, approximately 80% observed once, and the top ten hold approximately 10%. The sequenced sample consisted of PBMCs. The receptor set was obtained from a woman between 45 and 60 years old in good health and CMV-seropositive.

The chain has TRBV4-2 and TRBJ2-5, with D unclear. The DNA matches TRBJ2-7 better at its end, which makes the J call doubtful. Germline CDR1 is LGHNA and CDR2 is YNFKEQ. The CDR3 spans 17 residues. CDR3 sequence reads: CASSQESRGGTFYEQYF. The CDR3 DNA reads as TGTGCCAGCAGCCAAGAATCACGCGGCGGAACCTTCTACGAGCAGTACTTC.

This rearrangement joins TRBV6-1 to TRBJ2-7; D might be TRBD2 (7 bases). Germline-derived CDR1 and CDR2 are MNHNS and SASEGT. The CDR3 is 15 amino acids. Trimming shortened V by 7 bases and J by 3 bases, and 19 bases separated the two germline ends. Written as DNA, the CDR3 is TGTGCCAGCATCAAGGGTGGGGGAGGGGGCTACGAGCAGTACTTC. Translation gives CASIKGGGGGYEQYF.

The chain combines TRBV30 with TRBJ2-7; 7 bases are a match to TRBD1. The V gene end was trimmed by 5 bases and the J gene end by 2 bases; junction bases not matched to a gene: 6. The CDR3 sequence is 13 residues long. Germline lookup yields CDR1 GTSNPN and CDR2 SVGIG (reference sequence). As DNA, the CDR3 is TGTGCCTGGGAAATTGGGACAGCCTACGAGCAGTACTTC. As protein: CAWEIGTAYEQYF.

This rearrangement joins TRBV7-9 to TRBJ1-2; D perhaps matches TRBD1 (6 bases). This CDR3 comprises 16 residues. The V and J ends lost 3 bases and 4 bases respectively, with 18 bases between them. Looked up from germline, CDR1 is SEHNR and CDR2 is FQNEAQ (reference sequence). The CDR3 DNA reads TGTGCCAGCAGCTTCTCGGCTCCAGGGGAGGGCTATGGCTACACCTTC. It translates to CASSFSAPGEGYGYTF.

This clone was seen a few times. The chain couples TRBV6-5 to TRBJ1-1, with a tentative D call TRBD1 (6 bases). The V gene lost 5 bases and the J gene lost 1 base, with 11 bases spanning the gap. This CDR3 has 14 residues. The germline V gene encodes CDR1 MNHEY and CDR2 SVGAGI. CDR3 loop: CASSRGGGNTEAFF. The CDR3 region has the DNA TGTGCCAGCAGTCGAGGGGGGGGGAACACTGAAGCTTTCTTT.

This clone was found once. The V call is TRBV30, the J call TRBJ1-3; D remains unclear. CDR1 is GTSNPN, CDR2 SVGIG, per germline (reference sequence). The CDR3 is made up of 14 amino acids. The V and J ends lost 7 bases and 0 bases respectively, with 13 bases between them. The CDR3 is CASPDGVSGNTIYF. The CDR3, as DNA: TGTGCCTCACCGGACGGGGTCTCTGGAAACACCATATATTTT.

This chain uses TRBV4-2 with TRBJ2-1, with D tentatively TRBD2 (5 bases). The CDR3 runs to 19 residues. Trimming took 0 bases from V and 8 from J, leaving 26 bases between them. Germline-derived CDR1 and CDR2 are LGHNA and YNFKEQ. The CDR3 is CASSQEDVIPVGRSDEQFF. The DNA of the CDR3 is TGTGCCAGCAGCCAAGAAGACGTAATTCCGGTGGGGAGAAGCGATGAGCAGTTCTTC.

This chain connects TRBV7-2 to TRBJ2-7; D might be TRBD1 (6 bases). The V end lost 3 bases, the J end lost 6 bases, and 12 bases lay between the germline ends. The CDR3 covers 13 residues. Per germline, CDR1 SGHTA and CDR2 FQGNSA. The CDR3 protein is CASSLSGGGEQYF. Written as DNA, the CDR3 is TGTGCCAGCAGCTTGTCTGGGGGCGGCGAGCAGTACTTC.

J is TRBJ1-2 and V is TRBV4-3; D is undetermined. The V and J ends lost 0 bases and 8 bases respectively, with 16 bases between them. Germline CDR1 is LGHNA and CDR2 is YSLEER. This CDR3 has 15 residues. The CDR3 sequence: CASSQDIRPPGGYTF. The DNA of the CDR3 is TGCGCCAGCAGCCAAGACATCCGCCCCCCAGGAGGCTACACCTTC.

The chain joins TRBV5-4 to TRBJ1-2; 9 positions agree with TRBD1. The CDR3 runs 13 residues. V was pared by 5 bases and J by 7 bases, with 6 bases of the junction left unmatched. CDR1 is SGHNT, CDR2 YYREEE, per germline (reference sequence). The DNA for the CDR3 is TGTGCCAGCAGGACCACAGGGGGCTTTGGCTACACCTTC. Its protein product is CASRTTGGFGYTF.